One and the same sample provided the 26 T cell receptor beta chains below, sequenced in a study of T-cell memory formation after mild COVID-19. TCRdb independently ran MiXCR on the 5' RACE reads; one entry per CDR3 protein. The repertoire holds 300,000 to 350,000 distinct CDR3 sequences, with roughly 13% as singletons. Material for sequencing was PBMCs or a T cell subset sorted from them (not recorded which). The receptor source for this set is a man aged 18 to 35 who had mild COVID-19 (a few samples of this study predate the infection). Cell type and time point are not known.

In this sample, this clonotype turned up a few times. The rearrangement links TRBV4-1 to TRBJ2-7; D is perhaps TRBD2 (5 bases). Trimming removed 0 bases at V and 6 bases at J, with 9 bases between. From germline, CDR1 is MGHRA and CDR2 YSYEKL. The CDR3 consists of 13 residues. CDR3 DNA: TGCGCCAGCAGCCAAGAGTCTGGGAGCGAGCAGTACGTC. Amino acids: CASSQESGSEQYV.

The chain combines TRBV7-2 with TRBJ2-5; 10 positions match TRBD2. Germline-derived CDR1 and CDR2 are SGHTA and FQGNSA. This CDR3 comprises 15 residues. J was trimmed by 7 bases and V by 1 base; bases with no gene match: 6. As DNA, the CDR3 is TGTGCCAGCAGCTTAGAGGCTAGCGGGAGACGGACCCAGTACTTC. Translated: CASSLEASGRRTQYF.

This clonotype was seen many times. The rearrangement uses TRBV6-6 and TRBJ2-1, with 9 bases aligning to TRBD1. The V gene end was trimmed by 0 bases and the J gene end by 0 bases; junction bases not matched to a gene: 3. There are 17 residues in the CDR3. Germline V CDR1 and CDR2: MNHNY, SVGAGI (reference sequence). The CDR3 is CASSYSGQGNSYNEQFF. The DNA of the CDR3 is TGTGCCAGCAGTTACTCCGGACAGGGGAACTCCTACAATGAGCAGTTCTTC.

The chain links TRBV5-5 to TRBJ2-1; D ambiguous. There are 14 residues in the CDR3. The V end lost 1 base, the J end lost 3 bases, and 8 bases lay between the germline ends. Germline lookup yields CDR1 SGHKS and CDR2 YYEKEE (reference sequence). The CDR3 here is CASSLLGIYNEQFF. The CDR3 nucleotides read TGTGCCAGCAGCTTGTTGGGGATCTACAATGAGCAGTTCTTC.

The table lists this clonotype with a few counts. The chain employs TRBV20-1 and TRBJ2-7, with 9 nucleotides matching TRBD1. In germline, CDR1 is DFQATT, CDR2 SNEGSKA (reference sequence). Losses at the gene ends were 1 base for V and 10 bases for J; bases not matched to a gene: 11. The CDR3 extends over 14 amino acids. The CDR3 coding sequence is TGCAGTGCTAGAGGGACCTGGGACAGGGTTCGCCAGTACGTC. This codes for CSARGTWDRVRQYV.

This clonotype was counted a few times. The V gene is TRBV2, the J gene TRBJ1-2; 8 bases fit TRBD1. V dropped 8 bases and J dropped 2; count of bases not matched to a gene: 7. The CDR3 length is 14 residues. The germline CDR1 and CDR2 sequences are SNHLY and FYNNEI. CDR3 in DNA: TGTGCCAGCTTAGCGCAGGGGGCAAACTATGGCTACACCTTC. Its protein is CASLAQGANYGYTF.

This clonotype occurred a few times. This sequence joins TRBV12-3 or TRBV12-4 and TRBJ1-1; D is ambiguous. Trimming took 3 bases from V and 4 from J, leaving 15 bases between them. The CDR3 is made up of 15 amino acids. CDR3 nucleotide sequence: TGTGCCAGCAGTTTGACTCTGGGTAGGTCCACTGAAGCTTTCTTT. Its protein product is CASSLTLGRSTEAFF.

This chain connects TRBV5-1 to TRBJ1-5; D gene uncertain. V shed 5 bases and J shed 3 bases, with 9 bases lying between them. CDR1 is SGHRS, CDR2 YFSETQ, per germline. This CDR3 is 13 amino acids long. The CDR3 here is CASRDAPNQPQHF. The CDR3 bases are TGCGCCAGCAGGGACGCCCCCAATCAGCCCCAGCATTTT.

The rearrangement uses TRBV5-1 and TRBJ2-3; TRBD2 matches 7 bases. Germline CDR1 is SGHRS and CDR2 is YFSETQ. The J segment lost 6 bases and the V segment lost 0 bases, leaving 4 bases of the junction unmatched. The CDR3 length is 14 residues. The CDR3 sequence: CASSLALAKDTQYF. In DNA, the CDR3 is TGCGCCAGCAGCTTGGCACTAGCGAAGGATACGCAGTATTTT.

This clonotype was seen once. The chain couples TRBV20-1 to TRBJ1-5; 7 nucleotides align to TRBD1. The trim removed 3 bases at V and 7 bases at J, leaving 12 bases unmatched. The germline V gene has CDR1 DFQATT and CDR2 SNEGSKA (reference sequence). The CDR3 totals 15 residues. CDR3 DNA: TGCAGTGCTAGTCATGGGAGAGGGGGCCGGCAGCCCCAGCATTTT. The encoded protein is CSASHGRGGRQPQHF.

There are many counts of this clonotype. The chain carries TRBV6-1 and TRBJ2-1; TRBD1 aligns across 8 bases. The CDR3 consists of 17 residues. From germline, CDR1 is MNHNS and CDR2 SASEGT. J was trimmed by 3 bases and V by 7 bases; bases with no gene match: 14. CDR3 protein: CASIVNPGGGRYNEQFF. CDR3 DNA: TGTGCCAGCATTGTGAACCCAGGGGGCGGCCGCTACAATGAGCAGTTCTTC.

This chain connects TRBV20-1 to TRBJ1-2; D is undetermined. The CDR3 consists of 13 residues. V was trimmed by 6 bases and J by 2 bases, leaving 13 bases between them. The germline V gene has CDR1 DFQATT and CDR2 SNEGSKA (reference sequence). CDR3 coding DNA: TGCAGTGCGAGAACCAGTGGGAACTATGGCTACACCTTC. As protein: CSARTSGNYGYTF.

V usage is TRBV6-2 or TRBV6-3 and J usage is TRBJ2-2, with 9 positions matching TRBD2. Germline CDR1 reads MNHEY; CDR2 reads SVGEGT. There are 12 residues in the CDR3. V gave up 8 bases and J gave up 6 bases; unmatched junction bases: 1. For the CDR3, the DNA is TGTGCCAGCGGGACTAGCCCCGGGGAGCTGTTTTTT. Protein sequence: CASGTSPGELFF.

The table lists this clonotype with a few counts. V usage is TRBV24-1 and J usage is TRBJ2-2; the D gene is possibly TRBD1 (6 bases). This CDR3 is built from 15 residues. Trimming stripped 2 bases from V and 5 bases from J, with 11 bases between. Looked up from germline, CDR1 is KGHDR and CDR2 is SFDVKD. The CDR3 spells CATSDSGQTTGELFF. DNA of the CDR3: TGTGCCACCAGTGATTCTGGACAGACGACCGGGGAGCTGTTTTTT.

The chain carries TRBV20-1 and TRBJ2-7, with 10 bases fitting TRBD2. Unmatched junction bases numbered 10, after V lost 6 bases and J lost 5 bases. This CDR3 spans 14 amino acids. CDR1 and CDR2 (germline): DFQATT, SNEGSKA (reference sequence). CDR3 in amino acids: CSAPSGGRWNEQYF. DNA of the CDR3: TGCAGTGCCCCTAGCGGGGGAAGGTGGAACGAGCAGTACTTC.

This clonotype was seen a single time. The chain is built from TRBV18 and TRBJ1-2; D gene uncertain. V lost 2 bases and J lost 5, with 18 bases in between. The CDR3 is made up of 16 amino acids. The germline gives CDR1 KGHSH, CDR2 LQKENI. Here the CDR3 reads CASSPAGTDAWYGYTF. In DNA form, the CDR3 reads TGTGCCAGCTCACCAGCGGGAACGGACGCCTGGTATGGCTACACCTTC.

DNA of the CDR3: TGCAGCGTCCAGGGGACAATAACTTACGAGCAGTACTTC. Residues: CSVQGTITYEQYF. V is TRBV29-1 and J is TRBJ2-7; maybe TRBD1 (6 bases). V dropped 6 bases and J dropped 4 bases, with 16 bases sitting between them. This CDR3 has 13 amino acids. The germline V gene has CDR1 SQVTM and CDR2 ANQGSEA.

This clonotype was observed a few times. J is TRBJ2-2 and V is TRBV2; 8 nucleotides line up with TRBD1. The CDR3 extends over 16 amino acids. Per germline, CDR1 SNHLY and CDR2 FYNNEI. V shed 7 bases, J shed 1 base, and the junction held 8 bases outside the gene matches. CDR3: CASTSRTGMNTGELFF. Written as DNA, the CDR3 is TGTGCCAGCACCAGTCGGACAGGGATGAACACCGGGGAGCTGTTTTTT.

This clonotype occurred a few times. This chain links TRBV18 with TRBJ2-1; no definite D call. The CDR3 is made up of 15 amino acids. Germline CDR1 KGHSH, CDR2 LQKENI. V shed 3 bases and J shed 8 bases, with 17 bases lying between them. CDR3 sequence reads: CASSPKYDSADEQFF. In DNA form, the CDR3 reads TGTGCCAGCTCACCGAAATATGACTCGGCAGATGAGCAGTTCTTC.

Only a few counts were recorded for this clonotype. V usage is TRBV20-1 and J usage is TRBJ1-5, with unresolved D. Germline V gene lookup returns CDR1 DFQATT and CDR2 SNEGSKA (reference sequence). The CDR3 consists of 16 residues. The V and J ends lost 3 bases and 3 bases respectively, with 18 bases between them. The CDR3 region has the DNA TGCAGTGCTAGCCCCGGTGGAGGGCGGGCCAATCAGCCCCAGCATTTT. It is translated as CSASPGGGRANQPQHF.

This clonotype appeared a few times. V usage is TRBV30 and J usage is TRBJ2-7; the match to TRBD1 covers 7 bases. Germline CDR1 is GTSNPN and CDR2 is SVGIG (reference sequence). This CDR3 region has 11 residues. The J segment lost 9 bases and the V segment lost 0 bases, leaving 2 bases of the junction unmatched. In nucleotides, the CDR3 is TGTGCCTGGAGTGTACGGGACAGGCAGTACTTC. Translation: CAWSVRDRQYF.

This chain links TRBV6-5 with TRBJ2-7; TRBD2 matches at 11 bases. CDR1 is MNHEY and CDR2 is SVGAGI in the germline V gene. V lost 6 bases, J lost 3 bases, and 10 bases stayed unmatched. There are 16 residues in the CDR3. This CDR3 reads CASSYGSGTSGYEQYF. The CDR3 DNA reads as TGTGCCAGCAGCTACGGATCCGGGACTAGCGGCTACGAGCAGTACTTC.

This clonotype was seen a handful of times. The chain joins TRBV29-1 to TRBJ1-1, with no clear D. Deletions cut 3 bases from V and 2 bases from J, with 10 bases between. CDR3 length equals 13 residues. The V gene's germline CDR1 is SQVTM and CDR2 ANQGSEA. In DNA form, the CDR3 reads TGCAGCGTTGACAAGACAATCAACACTGAAGCTTTCTTT. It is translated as CSVDKTINTEAFF.

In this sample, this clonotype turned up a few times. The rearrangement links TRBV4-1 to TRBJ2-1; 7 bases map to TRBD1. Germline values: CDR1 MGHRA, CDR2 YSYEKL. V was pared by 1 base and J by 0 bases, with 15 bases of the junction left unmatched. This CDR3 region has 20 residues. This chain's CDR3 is CASSQGSPQGFYSSYNEQFF. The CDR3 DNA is TGCGCCAGCAGCCAAGGATCCCCACAGGGGTTTTATAGCTCCTACAATGAGCAGTTCTTC.

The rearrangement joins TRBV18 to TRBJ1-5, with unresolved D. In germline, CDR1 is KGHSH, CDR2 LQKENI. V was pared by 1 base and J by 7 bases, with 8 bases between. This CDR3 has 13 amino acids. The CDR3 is CASSPRQDQPQHF. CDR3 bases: TGTGCCAGCTCACCACGGCAGGACCAGCCCCAGCATTTT.

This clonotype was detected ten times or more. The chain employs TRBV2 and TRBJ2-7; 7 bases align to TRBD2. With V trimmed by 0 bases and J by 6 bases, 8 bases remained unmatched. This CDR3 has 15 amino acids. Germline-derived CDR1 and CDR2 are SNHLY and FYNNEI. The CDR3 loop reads CASSEARGSKSEQYF. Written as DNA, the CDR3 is TGTGCCAGCAGTGAAGCGCGGGGGTCGAAAAGCGAGCAGTACTTC.